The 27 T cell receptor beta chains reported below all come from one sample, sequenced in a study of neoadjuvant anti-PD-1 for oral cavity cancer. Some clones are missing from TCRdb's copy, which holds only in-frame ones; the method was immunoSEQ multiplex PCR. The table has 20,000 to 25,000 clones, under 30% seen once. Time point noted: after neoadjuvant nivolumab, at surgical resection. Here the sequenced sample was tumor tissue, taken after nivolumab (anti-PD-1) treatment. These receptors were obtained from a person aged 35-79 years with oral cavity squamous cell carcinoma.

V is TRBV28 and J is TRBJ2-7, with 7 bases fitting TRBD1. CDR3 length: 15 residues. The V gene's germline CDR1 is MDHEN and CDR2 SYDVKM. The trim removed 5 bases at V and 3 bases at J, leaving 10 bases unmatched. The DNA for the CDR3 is TGTGCCAGCAGTCTGAGACAGGGTACCTTCTACGAGCAGTACTTC. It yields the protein CASSLRQGTFYEQYF.

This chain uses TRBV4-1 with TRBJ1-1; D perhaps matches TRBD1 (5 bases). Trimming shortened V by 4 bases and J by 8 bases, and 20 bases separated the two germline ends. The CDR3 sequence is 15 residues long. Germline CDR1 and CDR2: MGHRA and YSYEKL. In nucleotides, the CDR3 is TGCGCCAGCAGCCCAGGGTTAGCCAGGGACCTCGAAGCTTTCTTT. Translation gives CASSPGLARDLEAFF.

CDR3 residues: CASSSLGGRNTGELFF. CDR3 coding DNA: TGTGCCAGCAGTTCCCTCGGCGGGAGGAACACCGGGGAGCTGTTTTTT. The rearrangement links TRBV27 to TRBJ2-2; 7 positions match TRBD2. The ends lost 4 bases at V and 1 base at J; junction bases unmatched: 6. Germline V gene data show CDR1 as MNHEY and CDR2 as SMNVEV (reference sequence). CDR3 size: 16 residues.

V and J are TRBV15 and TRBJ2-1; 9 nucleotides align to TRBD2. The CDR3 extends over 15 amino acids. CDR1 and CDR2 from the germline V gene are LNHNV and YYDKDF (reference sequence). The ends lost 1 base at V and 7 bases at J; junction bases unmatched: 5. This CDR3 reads CATSRVTSGSNEQFF. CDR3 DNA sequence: TGTGCCACCAGCAGAGTGACTAGCGGTTCGAATGAGCAGTTCTTC.

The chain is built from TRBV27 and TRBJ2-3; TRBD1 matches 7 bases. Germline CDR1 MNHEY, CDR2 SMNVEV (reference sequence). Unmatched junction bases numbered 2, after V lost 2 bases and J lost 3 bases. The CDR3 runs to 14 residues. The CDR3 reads CASSLEQGTDTQYF. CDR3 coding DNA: TGTGCCAGCAGTTTAGAACAGGGGACAGATACGCAGTATTTT.

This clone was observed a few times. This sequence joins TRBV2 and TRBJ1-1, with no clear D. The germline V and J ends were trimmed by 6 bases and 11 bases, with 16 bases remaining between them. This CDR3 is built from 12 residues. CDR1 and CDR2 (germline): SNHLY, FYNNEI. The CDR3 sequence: CASRFGRTEAFF. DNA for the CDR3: TGTGCCAGCAGGTTCGGACGGACCGAGGCTTTCTTT.

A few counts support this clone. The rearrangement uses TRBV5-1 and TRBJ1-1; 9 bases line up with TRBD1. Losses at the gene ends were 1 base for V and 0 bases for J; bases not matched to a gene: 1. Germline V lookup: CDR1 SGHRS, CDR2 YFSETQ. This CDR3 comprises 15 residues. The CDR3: CASSLTGGLNTEAFF. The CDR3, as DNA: TGCGCCAGCAGCTTGACAGGGGGCTTGAACACTGAAGCTTTCTTT. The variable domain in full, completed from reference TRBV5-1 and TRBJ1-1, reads KAGVTQTPRYLIKTRGQQVTLSCSPISGHRSVSWYQQTPGQGLQFLFEYFSETQRNKGNFPGRFSGRQFSNSRSEMNVSTLELGDSALYLCASSLTGGLNTEAFFGQGTRLTVV.

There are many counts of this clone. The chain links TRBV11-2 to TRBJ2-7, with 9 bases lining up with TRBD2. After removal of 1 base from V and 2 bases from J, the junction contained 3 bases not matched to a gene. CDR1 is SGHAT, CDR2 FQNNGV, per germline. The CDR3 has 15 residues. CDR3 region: CASSLASGNTYEQYF. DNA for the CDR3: TGTGCCAGCAGCTTAGCTAGCGGGAATACCTACGAGCAGTACTTC.

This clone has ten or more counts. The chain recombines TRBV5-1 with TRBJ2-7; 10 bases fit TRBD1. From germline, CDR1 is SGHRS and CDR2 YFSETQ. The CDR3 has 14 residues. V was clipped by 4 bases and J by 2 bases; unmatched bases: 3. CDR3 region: CASSKGQGAYEQYF. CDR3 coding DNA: TGCGCCAGCAGCAAAGGACAGGGGGCCTACGAGCAGTACTTC.

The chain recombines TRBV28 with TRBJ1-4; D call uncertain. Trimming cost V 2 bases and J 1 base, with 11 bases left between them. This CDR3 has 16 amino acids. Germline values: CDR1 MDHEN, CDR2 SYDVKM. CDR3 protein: CASSLEGMGTNEKLFF. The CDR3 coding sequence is TGTGCCAGCAGTTTAGAAGGGATGGGAACTAATGAAAAACTGTTTTTT.

CDR3 sequence: CASNEEGGIYEQYF. The CDR3 DNA follows: TGTGCCAGCAACGAGGAGGGAGGGATCTACGAGCAGTACTTC. V gene TRBV7-8 combines with J gene TRBJ2-7; TRBD2 matches at 7 bases. The CDR3 has 14 amino acids. Germline assignment: CDR1 SGHVS and CDR2 FQNEAQ. The trim removed 7 bases at V and 3 bases at J, leaving 9 bases unmatched. Based on the CDR3 plus reference TRBV7-8 and TRBJ2-7, the full variable domain is GAGVSQSPRYKVAKRGQDVALRCDPISGHVSLFWYQQALGQGPEFLTYFQNEAQLDKSGLPSDRFFAERPEGSVSTLKIQRTQQEDSAVYLCASNEEGGIYEQYFGPGTRLTVT.

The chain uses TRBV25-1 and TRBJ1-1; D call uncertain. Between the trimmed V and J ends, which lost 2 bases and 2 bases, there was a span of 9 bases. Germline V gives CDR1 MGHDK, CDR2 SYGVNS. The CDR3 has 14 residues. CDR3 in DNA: TGTGCCAGCAGTGAACCTACACCTAACACTGAAGCTTTCTTT. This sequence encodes CASSEPTPNTEAFF.

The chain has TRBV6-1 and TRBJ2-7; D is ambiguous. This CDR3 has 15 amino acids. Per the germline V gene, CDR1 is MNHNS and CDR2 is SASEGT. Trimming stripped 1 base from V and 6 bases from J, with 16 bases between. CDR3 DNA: TGTGCCAGCAGTGAAGAGCTAGACCAATGGTTCGAGCAGTACTTC. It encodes CASSEELDQWFEQYF.

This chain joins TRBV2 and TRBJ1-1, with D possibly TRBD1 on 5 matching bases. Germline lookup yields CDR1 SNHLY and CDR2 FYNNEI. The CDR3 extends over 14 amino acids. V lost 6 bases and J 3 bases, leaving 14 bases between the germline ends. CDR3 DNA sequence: TGTGCCAGCAGGGAGAGGGGAGGGGACACTGAAGCTTTCTTT. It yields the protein CASRERGGDTEAFF.

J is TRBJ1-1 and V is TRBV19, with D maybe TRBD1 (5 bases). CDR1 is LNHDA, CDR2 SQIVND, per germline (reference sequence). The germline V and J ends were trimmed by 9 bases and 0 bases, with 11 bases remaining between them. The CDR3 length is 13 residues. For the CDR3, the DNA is TGTGCCAGCATGGGGCTCATGAACACTGAAGCTTTCTTT. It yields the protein CASMGLMNTEAFF.

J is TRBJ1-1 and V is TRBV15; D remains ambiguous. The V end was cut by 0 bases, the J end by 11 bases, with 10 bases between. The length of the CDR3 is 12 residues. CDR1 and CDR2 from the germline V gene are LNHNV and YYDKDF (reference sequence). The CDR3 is CATSRDVVRAFF. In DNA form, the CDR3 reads TGTGCCACCAGCAGAGACGTGGTGCGGGCTTTCTTT. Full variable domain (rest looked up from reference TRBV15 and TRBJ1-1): DAMVIQNPRYQVTQFGKPVTLSCSQTLNHNVMYWYQQKSSQAPKLLFHYYDKDFNNEADTPDNFQSRRPNTSFCFLDIRSPGLGDTAMYLCATSRDVVRAFFGQGTRLTVV.

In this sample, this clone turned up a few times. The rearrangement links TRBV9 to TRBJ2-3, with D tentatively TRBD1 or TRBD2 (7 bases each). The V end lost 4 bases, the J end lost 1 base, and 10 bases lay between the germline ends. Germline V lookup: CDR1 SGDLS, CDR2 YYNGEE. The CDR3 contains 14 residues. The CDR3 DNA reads TGTGCCAGCAGCCAGGGGGGGGGCACAGATACGCAGTATTTT. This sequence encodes CASSQGGGTDTQYF.

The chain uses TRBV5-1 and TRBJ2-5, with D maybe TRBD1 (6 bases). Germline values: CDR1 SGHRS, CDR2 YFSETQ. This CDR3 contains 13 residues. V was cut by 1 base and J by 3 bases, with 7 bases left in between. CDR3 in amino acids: CASSLYREETQYF. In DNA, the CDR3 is TGCGCCAGCAGCTTGTACAGGGAAGAGACCCAGTACTTC.

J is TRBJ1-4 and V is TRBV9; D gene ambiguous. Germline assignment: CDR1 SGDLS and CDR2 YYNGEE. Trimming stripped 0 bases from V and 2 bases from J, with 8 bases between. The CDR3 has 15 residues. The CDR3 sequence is CASSVAWGTNEKLFF. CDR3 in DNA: TGTGCCAGCAGCGTAGCGTGGGGTACTAATGAAAAACTGTTTTTT.

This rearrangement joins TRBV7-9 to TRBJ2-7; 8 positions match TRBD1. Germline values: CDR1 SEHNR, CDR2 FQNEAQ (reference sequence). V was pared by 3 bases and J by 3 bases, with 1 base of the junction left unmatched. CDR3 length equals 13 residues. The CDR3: CASSLGQVYEQYF. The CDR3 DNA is TGTGCCAGCAGCTTGGGACAGGTCTACGAGCAGTACTTC.

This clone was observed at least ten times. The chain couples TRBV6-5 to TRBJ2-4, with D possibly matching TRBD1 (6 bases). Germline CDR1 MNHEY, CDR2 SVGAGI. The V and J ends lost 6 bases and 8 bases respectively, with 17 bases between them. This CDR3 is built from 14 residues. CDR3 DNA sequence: TGTGCCAGCAGCCGAGGGCCGGACAGATACATTCAGTACTTC. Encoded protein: CASSRGPDRYIQYF.

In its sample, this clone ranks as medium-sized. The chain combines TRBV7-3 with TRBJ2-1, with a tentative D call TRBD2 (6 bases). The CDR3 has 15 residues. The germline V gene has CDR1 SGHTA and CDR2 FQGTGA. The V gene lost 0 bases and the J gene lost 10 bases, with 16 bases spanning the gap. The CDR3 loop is CASSLTTSGAGEQFF. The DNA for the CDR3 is TGTGCCAGCAGCTTAACTACTAGTGGGGCGGGAGAGCAGTTCTTC.

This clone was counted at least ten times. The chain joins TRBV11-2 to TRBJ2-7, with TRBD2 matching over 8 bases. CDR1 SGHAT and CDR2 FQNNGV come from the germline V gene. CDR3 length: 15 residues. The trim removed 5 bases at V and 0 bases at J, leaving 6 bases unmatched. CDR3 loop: CASSESSGFSYEQYF. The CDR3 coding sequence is TGTGCCAGCAGCGAATCTAGCGGGTTCTCCTACGAGCAGTACTTC.

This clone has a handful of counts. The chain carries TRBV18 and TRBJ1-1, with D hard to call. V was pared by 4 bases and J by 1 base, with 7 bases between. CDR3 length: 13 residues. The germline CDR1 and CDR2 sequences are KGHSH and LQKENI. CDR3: CASSLEGNTEAFF. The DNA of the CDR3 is TGTGCCAGCTCACTCGAGGGGAACACTGAAGCTTTCTTT.

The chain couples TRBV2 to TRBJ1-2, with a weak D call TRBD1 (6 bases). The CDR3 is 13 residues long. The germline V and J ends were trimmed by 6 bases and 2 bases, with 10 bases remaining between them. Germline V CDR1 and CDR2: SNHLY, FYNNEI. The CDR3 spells CASSRDINYGYTF. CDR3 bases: TGTGCCAGCAGCCGGGACATCAACTATGGCTACACCTTC. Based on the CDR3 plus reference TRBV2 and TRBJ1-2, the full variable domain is EPEVTQTPSHQVTQMGQEVILRCVPISNHLYFYWYRQILGQKVEFLVSFYNNEISEKSEIFDDQFSVERPDGSNFTLKIRSTKLEDSAMYFCASSRDINYGYTFGSGTRLTVV.

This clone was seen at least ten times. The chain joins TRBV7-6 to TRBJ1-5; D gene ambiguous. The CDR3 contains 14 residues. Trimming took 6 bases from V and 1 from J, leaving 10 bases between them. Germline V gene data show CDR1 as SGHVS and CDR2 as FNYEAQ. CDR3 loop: CASSAVPSNQPQHF. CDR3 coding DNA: TGTGCCAGCAGTGCGGTTCCAAGCAATCAGCCCCAGCATTTT. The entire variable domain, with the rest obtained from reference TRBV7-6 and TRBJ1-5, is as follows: GAGVSQSPRYKVTKRGQDVALRCDPISGHVSLYWYRQALGQGPEFLTYFNYEAQQDKSGLPNDRFSAERPEGSISTLTIQRTEQRDSAMYRCASSAVPSNQPQHFGDGTRLSIL.

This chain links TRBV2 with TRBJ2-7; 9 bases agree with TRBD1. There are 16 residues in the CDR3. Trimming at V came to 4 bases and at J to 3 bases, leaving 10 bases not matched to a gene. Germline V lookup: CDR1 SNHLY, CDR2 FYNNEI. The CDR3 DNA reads TGTGCCAGCAGTGGGAAAGGGACAGGGATCGACTACGAGCAGTACTTC. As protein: CASSGKGTGIDYEQYF.